Below, 32 T cell receptor beta chains from the same sample are listed, as sequenced in a study of shared clonotypes between healthy human individuals. Some clones are missing from TCRdb's copy, which holds only in-frame ones; the method was immunoSEQ multiplex PCR. The profile shows 2 million to 3 million clones, 93% of them singletons. Material for sequencing was naive CD4+ T cells from PBMCs. The subset denotes: CD45RA+ positively selected. The receptors shown here come from a man aged 18 to 35 in good health. Some clones in this sample may be carry-over from other donors' samples.

J is TRBJ2-7 and V is TRBV7-2; D is unclear. Trimming shortened V by 3 bases and J by 6 bases, and 9 bases separated the two germline ends. CDR1 is SGHTA, CDR2 FQGNSA, per germline. CDR3 length: 12 residues. In DNA, the CDR3 is TGTGCCAGCAGCTTTAATGCCCGCGAGCAGTACTTC. Protein product: CASSFNAREQYF.

This chain links TRBV5-6 with TRBJ2-1; TRBD2 agrees at 13 bases. CDR1 SGHDT and CDR2 YYEEEE come from the germline V gene. J was trimmed by 10 bases and V by 4 bases; bases with no gene match: 8. This CDR3 is 15 amino acids long. CDR3 protein: CASSGTSGISLEQFF. CDR3 nucleotides: TGTGCCAGCAGCGGGACTAGCGGGATTTCCCTCGAGCAGTTCTTC.

This clone was observed once. The rearrangement joins TRBV11-3 to TRBJ2-2; 10 bases agree with TRBD2. Germline V gene lookup returns CDR1 SGHNT and CDR2 YENEEA. The V gene end was trimmed by 4 bases and the J gene end by 4 bases; junction bases not matched to a gene: 6. The CDR3 is 16 residues long. The CDR3 is CASSSRTSGSTGELFF. CDR3 nucleotide sequence: TGTGCCAGCAGCTCCCGGACTAGCGGAAGCACCGGGGAGCTGTTTTTT.

The chain has TRBV5-1 and TRBJ2-2; perhaps D is TRBD1 or TRBD2 (6 bases each). Germline lookup yields CDR1 SGHRS and CDR2 YFSETQ. Deletions cut 0 bases from V and 10 bases from J, with 16 bases between. This CDR3 is built from 15 residues. CDR3 coding DNA: TGCGCCAGCAGCTTGGAAGGTGGGGGGCTGGAGGAGCTGTTTTTT. Protein product: CASSLEGGGLEELFF.

For this clone: This CDR3 is also generated by other DNA sequences in the sample. V is TRBV29-1 and J is TRBJ2-1, with D possibly TRBD1 on 6 matching bases. The CDR3 has 11 residues. CDR1 and CDR2 from the germline V gene are SQVTM and ANQGSEA. V was pared by 6 bases and J by 4 bases, with 7 bases between. CDR3 residues: CSVDRYNEQFF. In DNA form, the CDR3 reads TGCAGCGTGGACAGATACAATGAGCAGTTCTTC.

The chain uses TRBV6-6 and TRBJ2-5; 7 nucleotides align to TRBD2. Germline loops: CDR1 MNHNY, CDR2 SVGAGI (reference sequence). J gave up 2 bases and V 5 bases, and 8 bases lay outside the gene matches. The CDR3 extends over 15 amino acids. For the CDR3, the DNA is TGTGCCAGCAGTCAGCGGCGGGGGTGGCAAGAGACCCAGTACTTC. It specifies CASSQRRGWQETQYF.

This chain uses TRBV7-6 with TRBJ2-1; no clear D. CDR1 is SGHVS and CDR2 is FNYEAQ in the germline V gene. V shed 5 bases and J shed 5 bases, with 13 bases lying between them. This CDR3 has 14 residues. CDR3 loop: CASSALKGHNEQFF. As DNA, the CDR3 is TGTGCCAGCAGCGCTCTAAAGGGCCACAATGAGCAGTTCTTC.

J is TRBJ2-5 and V is TRBV2; TRBD1 is a possible D gene (6 bases). The J call may be faulty, since TRBJ2-7 better matches the DNA end. CDR1 SNHLY and CDR2 FYNNEI come from the germline V gene. The CDR3 is made up of 14 amino acids. CDR3 residues: CASSAGTLAYEQYF. CDR3 nucleotides: TGTGCCAGCAGTGCCGGGACACTTGCCTACGAGCAGTACTTC.

This clone was seen only once. The V and J genes are TRBV7-8 and TRBJ1-4; 9 bases match TRBD1. Germline CDR1 and CDR2: SGHVS and FQNEAQ. The junction had 8 bases not matched to a gene; V was cut back by 4 bases and J by 5 bases. This CDR3 has 16 residues. CDR3 DNA: TGTGCCAGCAGCTCTCAACGAGGACAGGGGAATGAAAAACTGTTTTTT. Encoded protein: CASSSQRGQGNEKLFF.

The table lists this clone with a count of one. J is TRBJ2-6 and V is TRBV11-2, with a weak D call TRBD2 (6 bases). This CDR3 contains 14 residues. Germline V CDR1 and CDR2: SGHAT, FQNNGV. The V end lost 3 bases, the J end lost 5 bases, and 8 bases lay between the germline ends. As DNA, the CDR3 is TGTGCCAGCAGCTTGGGGGGTAGGGCCAACGTCCTGACTTTC. It is translated as CASSLGGRANVLTF.

The CDR3 protein is CASSWVGEDEQFF. The CDR3, as DNA: TGTGCCAGCAGCTGGGTGGGGGAGGATGAGCAGTTCTTC. V is TRBV28 and J is TRBJ2-1; tentative D call: TRBD2 (6 bases). CDR1 and CDR2 from the germline V gene are MDHEN and SYDVKM. The CDR3 covers 13 residues. Trimming removed 6 bases at V and 8 bases at J, with 14 bases between.

This chain uses TRBV6-5 with TRBJ2-3; D call uncertain. V lost 8 bases, J lost 1 base, and 10 bases lay in between. The CDR3 totals 13 residues. Germline V lookup: CDR1 MNHEY, CDR2 SVGAGI. CDR3 bases: TGTGCCAGCCGTGGACCGGGCACAGATACGCAGTATTTT. It translates to CASRGPGTDTQYF.

The V and J genes are TRBV23-1 and TRBJ2-5; 7 bases line up with TRBD2. TRBV23-1 is recorded as an ORF, its role being uncertain. The CDR3 has 17 amino acids. After removal of 2 bases from V and 1 base from J, the junction contained 10 bases not matched to a gene. CDR3 loop: CASSQSVRREPQETQYF. The DNA of the CDR3 is TGCGCCAGCAGTCAAAGTGTTAGGCGGGAGCCCCAAGAGACCCAGTACTTC.

The chain joins TRBV19 to TRBJ2-5; possibly TRBD1 for D (6 bases). Germline V lookup: CDR1 LNHDA, CDR2 SQIVND (reference sequence). This CDR3 spans 16 amino acids. Trimming removed 5 bases at V and 4 bases at J, with 20 bases between. CDR3 in DNA: TGTGCCAGTAGTCTCACGATGGGGGCTGGAGGAGAGACCCAGTACTTC. This gives the protein CASSLTMGAGGETQYF. Based on the CDR3 plus reference TRBV19 and TRBJ2-5, the full variable domain is DGGITQSPKYLFRKEGQNVTLSCEQNLNHDAMYWYRQDPGQGLRLIYYSQIVNDFQKGDIAEGYSVSREKKESFPLTVTSAQKNPTAFYLCASSLTMGAGGETQYFGPGTRLLVL.

The CDR3 loop is CASSYTIDGGETEGYGYTF. CDR3 bases: TGCGCCAGCAGTTATACGATCGACGGAGGCGAAACCGAGGGGTATGGCTACACCTTC. The chain uses TRBV23-1 and TRBJ1-2, with D possibly matching TRBD1 (5 bases). TRBV23-1 is noted as an ORF with a role that remains uncertain. Deletions cut 5 bases from V and 5 bases from J, with 30 bases between. CDR3 length equals 19 residues.

The V and J genes are TRBV5-1 and TRBJ1-4; weak D call: TRBD1 (5 bases). The CDR3 is 14 residues long. The germline V gene encodes CDR1 SGHRS and CDR2 YFSETQ. V was pared by 4 bases and J by 7 bases, with 14 bases between. This CDR3 is CASSRDSLGEKLFF. DNA of the CDR3: TGCGCCAGCAGCCGGGACTCTCTGGGTGAAAAACTGTTTTTT.

The chain recombines TRBV9 with TRBJ2-2, with D unresolved. Per germline, CDR1 SGDLS and CDR2 YYNGEE. This CDR3 spans 15 amino acids. The V end lost 0 bases, the J end lost 3 bases, and 9 bases lay between the germline ends. The CDR3 region is CASSVVSSHTGELFF. In DNA form, the CDR3 reads TGTGCCAGCAGCGTAGTCAGCTCTCACACCGGGGAGCTGTTTTTT.

This chain joins TRBV6-5 and TRBJ2-1; D is undetermined. CDR1 MNHEY and CDR2 SVGAGI come from the germline V gene. The CDR3 has 13 residues. V dropped 7 bases and J dropped 8 bases, with 15 bases sitting between them. The DNA for the CDR3 is TGTGCCAGCACAAGACCGACCGACTATGAGCAGTTCTTC. This gives the protein CASTRPTDYEQFF.

The chain combines TRBV5-5 with TRBJ2-7; 7 nucleotides match TRBD1. This CDR3 is 16 amino acids long. CDR1 and CDR2 from the germline V gene are SGHKS and YYEKEE (reference sequence). J gave up 7 bases and V 4 bases, and 17 bases lay outside the gene matches. The CDR3 DNA is TGTGCCAGCAGCCCTACTCCAACAGGGGCCGCCGCTGAGCAGTACTTC. This encodes CASSPTPTGAAAEQYF.

The chain combines TRBV9 with TRBJ2-1; 7 nucleotides match TRBD2. This CDR3 spans 15 amino acids. Germline V gene sequence: CDR1 SGDLS, CDR2 YYNGEE. The trim removed 3 bases at V and 9 bases at J, leaving 12 bases unmatched. CDR3 DNA: TGTGCCAGCAGCGACGGGGACTACGTCAGTGTTGAGCAGTTCTTC. Its translation: CASSDGDYVSVEQFF.

CDR3 sequence reads: CASSKQDLNTEAFF. In DNA, the CDR3 is TGTGCCAGCAGCAAACAGGATTTGAACACTGAAGCTTTCTTT. The chain uses TRBV7-9 and TRBJ1-1, with D possibly being TRBD1 (5 bases). The germline V gene encodes CDR1 SEHNR and CDR2 FQNEAQ (reference sequence). Between the trimmed V and J ends, which lost 5 bases and 0 bases, there was a span of 10 bases. This CDR3 is 14 amino acids long.

Only one count was recorded for this clone. The rearrangement joins TRBV27 to TRBJ1-2; TRBD1 agrees at 10 bases. Germline trimming cut 6 bases from V and 7 bases from J; bases unmatched to any gene: 29. This CDR3 comprises 21 residues. The germline V gene has CDR1 MNHEY and CDR2 SMNVEV (reference sequence). The CDR3 protein is CASRPGWDRGLSIPNWSGYTF. CDR3 nucleotides: TGTGCCAGCAGACCCGGATGGGACAGGGGACTATCGATTCCTAACTGGAGTGGCTACACCTTC.

V gene TRBV14 combines with J gene TRBJ2-2, with D tentatively TRBD1 (5 bases). The germline V gene has CDR1 SGHDN and CDR2 FVKESK. The length of the CDR3 is 16 residues. V lost 0 bases and J 3 bases, leaving 11 bases between the germline ends. This CDR3 reads CASSQDLGQYTGELFF. The CDR3 region has the DNA TGTGCCAGCAGCCAAGATCTGGGGCAGTACACCGGGGAGCTGTTTTTT.

The chain recombines TRBV2 with TRBJ1-2, with a weak D call TRBD1 (6 bases). This CDR3 spans 13 amino acids. Trimming removed 4 bases from V and 3 bases from J, with 9 bases in between. Germline values: CDR1 SNHLY, CDR2 FYNNEI. CDR3 coding DNA: TGTGCCAGCAGTGGGCAGGGGTACTATGGCTACACCTTC. Translated, it gives CASSGQGYYGYTF.

As regards this clone: This CDR3 is also generated by other DNA sequences in the sample. The rearrangement joins TRBV28 to TRBJ1-1; D unclear. With 3 bases removed from V and 3 bases from J, the gap between germline ends came to 5 bases. This CDR3 comprises 12 residues. Per germline, CDR1 MDHEN and CDR2 SYDVKM. CDR3 loop: CASSFRYTEAFF. CDR3 nucleotides: TGTGCCAGCAGTTTCAGGTACACTGAAGCTTTCTTT.

This chain's CDR3 is CASSIKGAGNTGELFF. DNA of the CDR3: TGTGCCAGTAGTATAAAAGGGGCAGGAAACACCGGGGAGCTGTTTTTT. This chain uses TRBV19 with TRBJ2-2; weak D call: TRBD1 (5 bases). CDR1 LNHDA and CDR2 SQIVND come from the germline V gene (reference sequence). The CDR3 has 16 amino acids. Trimming left V 2 bases short and J 2 bases short, with 12 bases between.

The V call is TRBV25-1, the J call TRBJ1-1, with a tentative D call TRBD1 (6 bases). V gave up 6 bases and J gave up 4 bases, with 12 bases separating them. The CDR3 has 13 residues. Germline assignment: CDR1 MGHDK and CDR2 SYGVNS. The CDR3 here is CASSKQGFTEAFF. In DNA form, the CDR3 reads TGTGCCAGCAGCAAACAGGGATTCACTGAAGCTTTCTTT.

The V gene is TRBV28, the J gene TRBJ2-7; D gene uncertain. With 3 bases removed from V and 12 bases from J, the gap between germline ends came to 21 bases. In germline, CDR1 is MDHEN, CDR2 SYDVKM. The CDR3 runs to 14 residues. This CDR3 reads CASSFHDPPRVVYF. CDR3 nucleotides: TGTGCCAGCAGTTTCCATGACCCTCCACGAGTTGTGTACTTC.

The V gene is TRBV18, the J gene TRBJ2-7; 8 bases align to TRBD1. V was clipped by 0 bases and J by 5 bases; unmatched bases: 9. The CDR3 has 16 residues. The germline V gene encodes CDR1 KGHSH and CDR2 LQKENI. Here the CDR3 DNA reads TGTGCCAGCTCACCACCCTTAGACAGGGGAGTCCACGAGCAGTACTTC. This sequence encodes CASSPPLDRGVHEQYF.

This chain connects TRBV18 to TRBJ1-2, with D perhaps TRBD1 (6 bases). Deletions cut 2 bases from V and 4 bases from J, with 17 bases between. The germline CDR1 and CDR2 sequences are KGHSH and LQKENI. The CDR3 consists of 16 residues. The CDR3 protein is CASSPSAQGRPYGYTF. Here the CDR3 DNA reads TGTGCCAGCTCACCATCAGCACAGGGACGCCCCTATGGCTACACCTTC.

This rearrangement joins TRBV18 to TRBJ1-1, with 11 bases fitting TRBD1. This CDR3 comprises 14 residues. Germline lookup yields CDR1 KGHSH and CDR2 LQKENI. Trimming removed 3 bases from V and 7 bases from J; junction bases left unmatched: 4. The CDR3 region has the DNA TGTGCCAGCTCACCCAGGACAGGGGGCGGTGAAGCTTTCTTT. Translated, it gives CASSPRTGGGEAFF.

Note on this clone: The sample carries other DNA sequences with the same CDR3. V is TRBV5-4 and J is TRBJ1-4; 7 positions match TRBD1. CDR3 size: 15 residues. V gave up 4 bases and J gave up 0 bases; unmatched junction bases: 3. Germline-derived CDR1 and CDR2 are SGHNT and YYREEE (reference sequence). Here the CDR3 reads CASSPGGATNEKLFF. The CDR3 bases are TGTGCCAGCAGCCCAGGGGGAGCAACTAATGAAAAACTGTTTTTT.